This T cell receptor beta chain is from a study of OX40 agonist ivuxolimab in advanced cancers. Regarding the study in general: Ivuxolimab was an agonistic, fully human IgG2 monoclonal antibody directed against OX40 (CD134), a costimulatory receptor. Among the 52 dose-escalation patients, roughly 20 had hepatocellular carcinoma, about 15 melanoma, 9 renal cell carcinoma and 9 head and neck cancer. Partial responses occurred in three dose-escalation patients, of whom one had hepatocellular carcinoma and two had cutaneous melanoma. The point of sequencing TCRbeta in the periphery was to test whether ivuxolimab changed TCR sequence diversity and drove clonal T-cell expansion. Intravenous ivuxolimab was administered to patients every 2 weeks at six dose levels: 0.01, 0.1, 0.3, 1.5, 3 and 10 mg/kg. In the dose-escalation cohort, 65% to 90% of patients were male, and the mean age was roughly 60 years, with a range of roughly 20 to 80. The paper covers the monotherapy dose-escalation part of the phase I ivuxolimab trial, which included N of about 50 patients. Patients were allowed to have had prior anti-PD-1, anti-PD-L1 or anti-CTLA-4 therapy, and more than 35% of the dose-escalation patients had been treated with checkpoint inhibitors. Paper-wide results and their limitations: Low levels of normalized T-cell clonal expansion were also seen in some nonresponding patients. In partial responders in the 0.1-3.0 mg/kg groups, normalized peripheral clonal expansion was found to be among the lowest, especially among CD8+ T cells. At doses of 0.1 to 3.0 mg/kg, clonal expansion of both CD4+ and CD8+ T cells in blood was seen between baseline and week 6. After ivuxolimab, more expanded clones were found on average in CD8+ T cells than in CD4+ T cells. The antigen specificity of the peripheral T cells that underwent clonal expansion was not determined.

A word on this clone: Its cognate antigen has yet to be identified. One base away there is no much larger clone; base qualities are not given.

For sequencing of the TCRbeta CDR3 region, genomic DNA was extracted from the sorted cells. The immunoSEQ Assay was used for sequencing of TCRbeta CDR3 regions. TCRdb took over this immuneACCESS table, retaining in-frame rearrangements with V and J assigned. Such tables are incomplete; in checked studies, under half of the missing clones stem from an unresolved V gene, and the remainder is unexplained. In this sample the table shows approximately 75,000 clones, around 82% of which occur a single time. The ten largest clones take up roughly 5.4% of the sample. Patients with autoimmune disease history or receiving systemic immunosuppression were excluded from the trial. In every dose cohort, peripheral blood was drawn for TCR sequencing at baseline, cycle 4 day 1, and cycle 7 day 1. Samples were obtained from an open-label, multicenter, first-in-human phase I dose-escalation trial of ivuxolimab. The trial enrolled adults with locally advanced or metastatic head and neck squamous cell, hepatocellular, melanoma or renal cell carcinoma. Before TCR sequencing, CD4+ T cells and CD8+ T cells from peripheral blood were sorted into separate populations.

The germline ends are 6 bases apart after V is trimmed by 0 bases and J by 0 bases. Looking up the germline V gene yields CDR1 SGDLS and CDR2 YYNGEE. The CDR3 runs 15 residues from the cysteine to the phenylalanine. The read is trimmed to its CDR3 DNA, 45 bases read in frame from base 1. This receptor chain uses TRBV9 and TRBJ2-2; a confident D gene designation cannot be given. The input for sequencing was CD4+ or CD8+ T cells sorted from blood, taken in a trial of the OX40 agonist ivuxolimab. This sequence was found in an adult with an advanced solid tumor such as melanoma, head and neck, liver or kidney cancer. The CDR3: CASSVATSNTGELFF. The DNA is TGTGCCAGCAGCGTAGCTACGTCGAACACCGGGGAGCTGTTTTTT.